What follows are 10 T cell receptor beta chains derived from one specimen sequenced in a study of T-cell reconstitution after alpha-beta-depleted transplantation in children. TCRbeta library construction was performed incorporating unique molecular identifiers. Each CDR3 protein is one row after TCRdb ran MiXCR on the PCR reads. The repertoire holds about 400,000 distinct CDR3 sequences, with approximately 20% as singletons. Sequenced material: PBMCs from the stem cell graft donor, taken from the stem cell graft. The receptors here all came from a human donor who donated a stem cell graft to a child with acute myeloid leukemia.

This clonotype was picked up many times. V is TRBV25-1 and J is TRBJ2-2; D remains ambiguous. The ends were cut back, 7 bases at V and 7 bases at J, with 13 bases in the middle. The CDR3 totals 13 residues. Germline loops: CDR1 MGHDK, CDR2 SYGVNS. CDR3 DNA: TGTGCCAGCATCCCAAGCAAGGACGGGGAGCTGTTTTTT. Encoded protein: CASIPSKDGELFF. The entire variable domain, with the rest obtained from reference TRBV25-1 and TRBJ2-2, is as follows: EADIYQTPRYLVIGTGKKITLECSQTMGHDKMYWYQQDPGMELHLIHYSYGVNSTEKGDLSSESTVSRIRTEHFPLTLESARPSHTSQYLCASIPSKDGELFFGEGSRLTVL.

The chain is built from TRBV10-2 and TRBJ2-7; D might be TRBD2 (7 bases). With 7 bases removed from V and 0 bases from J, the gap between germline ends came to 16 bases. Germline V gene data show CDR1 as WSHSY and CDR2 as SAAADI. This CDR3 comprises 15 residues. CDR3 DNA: TGCGCCAGCAAGGGGGGGACTGAGGGCTCCTACGAGCAGTACTTC. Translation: CASKGGTEGSYEQYF.

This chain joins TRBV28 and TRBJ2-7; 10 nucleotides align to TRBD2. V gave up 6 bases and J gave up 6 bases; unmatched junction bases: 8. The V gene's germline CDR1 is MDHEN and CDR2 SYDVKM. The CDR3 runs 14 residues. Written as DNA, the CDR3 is TGTGCCAGCAGCCAAGCTAGCGGGAGACGCGAGCAGTACTTC. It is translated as CASSQASGRREQYF.

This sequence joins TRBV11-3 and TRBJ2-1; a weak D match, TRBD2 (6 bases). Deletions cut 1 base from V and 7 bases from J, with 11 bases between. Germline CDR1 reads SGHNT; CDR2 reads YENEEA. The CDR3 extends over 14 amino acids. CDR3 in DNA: TGTGCCAGCAGCTTAGTCGGGAGCCGAAATGAGCAGTTCTTC. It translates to CASSLVGSRNEQFF.

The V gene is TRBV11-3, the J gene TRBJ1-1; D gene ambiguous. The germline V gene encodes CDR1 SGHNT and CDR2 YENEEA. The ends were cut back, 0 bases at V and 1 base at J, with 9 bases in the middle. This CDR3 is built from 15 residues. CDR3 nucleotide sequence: TGTGCCAGCAGCTTAGATCCGCGGGAGAACACTGAAGCTTTCTTT. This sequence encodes CASSLDPRENTEAFF.

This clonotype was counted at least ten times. CDR3 coding DNA: TGCGCCAGCAGCTTAGCGGGGACAGGGGTCGACGAGCAGTACTTC. Translation: CASSLAGTGVDEQYF. The rearrangement joins TRBV5-1 to TRBJ2-7; 10 nucleotides line up with TRBD1. The CDR3 consists of 15 residues. CDR1 and CDR2 (germline): SGHRS, YFSETQ. Trimming took 2 bases from V and 5 from J; bases not matched to a gene: 7.

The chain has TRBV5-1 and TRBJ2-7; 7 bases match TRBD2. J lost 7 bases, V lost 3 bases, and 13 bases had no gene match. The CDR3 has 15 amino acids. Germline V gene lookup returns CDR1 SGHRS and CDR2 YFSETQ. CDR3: CASSSRDSWGGEQYF. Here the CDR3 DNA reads TGCGCCAGCAGCTCGCGGGACTCATGGGGGGGAGAGCAGTACTTC.

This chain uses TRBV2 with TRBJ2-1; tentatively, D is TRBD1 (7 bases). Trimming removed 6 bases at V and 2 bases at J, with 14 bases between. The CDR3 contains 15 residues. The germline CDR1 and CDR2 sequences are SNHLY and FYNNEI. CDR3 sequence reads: CASSRQGGAYNEQFF. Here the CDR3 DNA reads TGTGCCAGCAGCCGACAGGGCGGGGCCTACAATGAGCAGTTCTTC. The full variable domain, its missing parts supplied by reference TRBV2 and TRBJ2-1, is EPEVTQTPSHQVTQMGQEVILRCVPISNHLYFYWYRQILGQKVEFLVSFYNNEISEKSEIFDDQFSVERPDGSNFTLKIRSTKLEDSAMYFCASSRQGGAYNEQFFGPGTRLTVL.

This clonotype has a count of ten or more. The CDR3 nucleotides read TGCAGTGCCAGACCGGGACTGTTCAGGCGGGGAACCTACGAGCAGTACTTC. Encoded protein: CSARPGLFRRGTYEQYF. The chain carries TRBV20-1 and TRBJ2-7, with D perhaps matching TRBD2 (6 bases). Trimming took 6 bases from V and 2 from J, leaving 26 bases between them. The CDR3 extends over 17 amino acids. In germline, CDR1 is DFQATT, CDR2 SNEGSKA (reference sequence).

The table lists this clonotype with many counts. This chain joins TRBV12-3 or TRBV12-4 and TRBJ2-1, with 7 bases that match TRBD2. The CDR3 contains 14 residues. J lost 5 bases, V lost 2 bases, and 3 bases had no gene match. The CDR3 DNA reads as TGTGCCAGCAGTTTATGGGCGGGAGACAATGAGCAGTTCTTC. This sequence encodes CASSLWAGDNEQFF.